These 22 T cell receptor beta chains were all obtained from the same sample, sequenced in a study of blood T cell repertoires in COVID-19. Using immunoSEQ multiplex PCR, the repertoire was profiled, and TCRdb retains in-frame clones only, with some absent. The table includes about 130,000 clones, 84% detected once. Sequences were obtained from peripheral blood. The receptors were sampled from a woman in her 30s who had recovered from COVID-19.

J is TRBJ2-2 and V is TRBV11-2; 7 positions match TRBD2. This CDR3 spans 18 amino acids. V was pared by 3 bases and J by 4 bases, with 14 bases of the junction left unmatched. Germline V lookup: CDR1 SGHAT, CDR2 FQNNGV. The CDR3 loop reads CASSFGPLRGTFTGELFF. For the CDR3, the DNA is TGTGCCAGCAGCTTCGGGCCTTTGCGGGGGACCTTCACCGGGGAGCTGTTTTTT.

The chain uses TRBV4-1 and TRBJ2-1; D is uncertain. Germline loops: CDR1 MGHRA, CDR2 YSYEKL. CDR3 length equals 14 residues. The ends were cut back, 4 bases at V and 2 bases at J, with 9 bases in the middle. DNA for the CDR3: TGCGCCAGCAGCCGCACCTGGCCCTACAATGAGCAGTTCTTC. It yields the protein CASSRTWPYNEQFF.

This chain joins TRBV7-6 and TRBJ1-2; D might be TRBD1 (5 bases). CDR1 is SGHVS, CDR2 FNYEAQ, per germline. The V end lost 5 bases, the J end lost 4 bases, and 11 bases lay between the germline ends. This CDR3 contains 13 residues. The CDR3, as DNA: TGTGCCAGCAGCAAAGGGGTCAGCTATGGCTACACCTTC. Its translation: CASSKGVSYGYTF.

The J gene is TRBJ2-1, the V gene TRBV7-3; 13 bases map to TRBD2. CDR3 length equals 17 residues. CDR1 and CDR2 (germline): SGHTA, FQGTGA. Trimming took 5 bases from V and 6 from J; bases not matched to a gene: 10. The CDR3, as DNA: TGTGCCAGCAGCCCAAGGACTAGCGGGAGTTTCGGCAATGAGCAGTTCTTC. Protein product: CASSPRTSGSFGNEQFF. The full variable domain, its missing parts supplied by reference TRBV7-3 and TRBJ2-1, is GAGVSQTPSNKVTEKGKYVELRCDPISGHTALYWYRQSLGQGPEFLIYFQGTGAADDSGLPNDRFFAVRPEGSVSTLKIQRTERGDSAVYLCASSPRTSGSFGNEQFFGPGTRLTVL.

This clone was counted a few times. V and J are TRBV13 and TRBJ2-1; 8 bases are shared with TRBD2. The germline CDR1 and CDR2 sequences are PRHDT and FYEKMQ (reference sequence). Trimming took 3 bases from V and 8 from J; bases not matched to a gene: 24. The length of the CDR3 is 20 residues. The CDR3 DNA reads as TGTGCCAGCAGCTTTCCCCCTCCTTGGAATGAGCGGGAGAAAACCCATGAGCAGTTCTTC. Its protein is CASSFPPPWNEREKTHEQFF.

This CDR3 is CASTAGTGTRIQPQHF. The CDR3 DNA is TGTGCCAGCACCGCCGGGACAGGGACAAGAATTCAGCCCCAGCATTTT. The chain joins TRBV2 to TRBJ1-5, with TRBD1 matching 9 bases. V lost 7 bases, J lost 6 bases, and 13 bases stayed unmatched. Germline loops: CDR1 SNHLY, CDR2 FYNNEI. The CDR3 covers 16 residues.

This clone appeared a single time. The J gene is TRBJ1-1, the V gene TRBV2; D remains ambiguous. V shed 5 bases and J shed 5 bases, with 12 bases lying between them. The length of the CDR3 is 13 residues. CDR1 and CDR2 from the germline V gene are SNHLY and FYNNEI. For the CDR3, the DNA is TGTGCCAGCAGTTTCTCGGGAGGGACTGAAGCTTTCTTT. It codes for CASSFSGGTEAFF. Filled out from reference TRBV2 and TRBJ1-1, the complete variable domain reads EPEVTQTPSHQVTQMGQEVILRCVPISNHLYFYWYRQILGQKVEFLVSFYNNEISEKSEIFDDQFSVERPDGSNFTLKIRSTKLEDSAMYFCASSFSGGTEAFFGQGTRLTVV.

CDR3 in amino acids: CASSRTGASSEQFF. CDR3 in DNA: TGTGCCAGCAGTCGGACAGGTGCCTCCAGTGAGCAGTTCTTC. This chain joins TRBV6-5 and TRBJ2-1, with 7 nucleotides matching TRBD1. V shed 5 bases and J 9 bases; nucleotides not matched to a gene: 10. The germline gives CDR1 MNHEY, CDR2 SVGAGI. CDR3 size: 14 residues.

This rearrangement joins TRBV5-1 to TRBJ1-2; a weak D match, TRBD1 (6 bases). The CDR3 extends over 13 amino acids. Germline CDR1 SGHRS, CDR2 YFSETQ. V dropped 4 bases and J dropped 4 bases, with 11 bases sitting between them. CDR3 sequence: CASSKGDGYGYTF. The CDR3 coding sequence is TGCGCCAGCAGCAAGGGGGACGGCTATGGCTACACCTTC.

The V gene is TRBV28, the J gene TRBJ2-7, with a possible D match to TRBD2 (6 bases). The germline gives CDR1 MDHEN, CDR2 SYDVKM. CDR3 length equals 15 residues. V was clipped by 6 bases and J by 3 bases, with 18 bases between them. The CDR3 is CASSPWSGGDYEQYF. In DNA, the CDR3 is TGTGCCAGCAGCCCATGGTCGGGCGGGGACTACGAGCAGTACTTC. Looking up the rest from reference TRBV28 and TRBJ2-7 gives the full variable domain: DVKVTQSSRYLVKRTGEKVFLECVQDMDHENMFWYRQDPGLGLRLIYFSYDVKMKEKGDIPEGYSVSREKKERFSLILESASTNQTSMYLCASSPWSGGDYEQYFGPGTRLTVT.

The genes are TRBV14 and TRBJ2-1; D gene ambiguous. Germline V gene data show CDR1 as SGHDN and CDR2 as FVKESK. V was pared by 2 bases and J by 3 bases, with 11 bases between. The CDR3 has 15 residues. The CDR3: CASSQPQYSYNEQFF. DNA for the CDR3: TGTGCCAGCAGCCAACCACAGTATAGCTACAATGAGCAGTTCTTC.

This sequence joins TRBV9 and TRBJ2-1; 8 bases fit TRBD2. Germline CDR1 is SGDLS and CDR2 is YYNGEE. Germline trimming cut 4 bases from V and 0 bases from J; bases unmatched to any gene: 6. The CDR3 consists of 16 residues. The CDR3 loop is CASSLRSGSSYNEQFF. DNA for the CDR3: TGTGCCAGCAGCCTCAGAAGCGGGAGCTCCTACAATGAGCAGTTCTTC.

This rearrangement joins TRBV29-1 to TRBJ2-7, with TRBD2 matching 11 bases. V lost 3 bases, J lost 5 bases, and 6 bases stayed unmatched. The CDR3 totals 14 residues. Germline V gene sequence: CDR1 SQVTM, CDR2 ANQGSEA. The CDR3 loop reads CSVDTSGGLHEQYF. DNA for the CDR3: TGCAGCGTTGACACTAGCGGGGGTCTTCACGAGCAGTACTTC.

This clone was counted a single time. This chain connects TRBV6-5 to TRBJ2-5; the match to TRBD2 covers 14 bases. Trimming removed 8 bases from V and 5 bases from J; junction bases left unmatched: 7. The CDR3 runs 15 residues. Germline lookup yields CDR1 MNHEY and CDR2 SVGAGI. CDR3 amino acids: CASGGLAGVEETQYF. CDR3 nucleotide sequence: TGTGCCAGCGGGGGACTAGCGGGGGTTGAGGAGACCCAGTACTTC.

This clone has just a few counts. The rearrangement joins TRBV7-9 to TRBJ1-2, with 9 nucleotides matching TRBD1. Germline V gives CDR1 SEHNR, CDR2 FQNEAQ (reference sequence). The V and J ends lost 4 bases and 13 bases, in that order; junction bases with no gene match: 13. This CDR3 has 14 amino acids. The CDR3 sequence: CASSSIPVGTGPTF. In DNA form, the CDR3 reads TGTGCCAGCAGCTCAATCCCCGTCGGGACAGGGCCCACCTTC.

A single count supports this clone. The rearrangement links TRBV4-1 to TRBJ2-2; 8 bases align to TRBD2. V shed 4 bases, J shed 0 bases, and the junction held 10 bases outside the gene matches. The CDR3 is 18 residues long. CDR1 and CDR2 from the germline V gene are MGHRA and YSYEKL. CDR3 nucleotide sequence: TGCGCCAGCAGCCCCGGGAGGGCGCGTACCCCGAACACCGGGGAGCTGTTTTTT. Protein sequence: CASSPGRARTPNTGELFF.

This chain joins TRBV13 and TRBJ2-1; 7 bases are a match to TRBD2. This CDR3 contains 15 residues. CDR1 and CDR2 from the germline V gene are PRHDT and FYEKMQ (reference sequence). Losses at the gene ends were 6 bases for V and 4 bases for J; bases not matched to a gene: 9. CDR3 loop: CASSRQGGGYNEQFF. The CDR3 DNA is TGTGCCAGCAGTCGGCAAGGCGGGGGATACAATGAGCAGTTCTTC. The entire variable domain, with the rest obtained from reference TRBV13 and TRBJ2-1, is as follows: AAGVIQSPRHLIKEKRETATLKCYPIPRHDTVYWYQQGPGQDPQFLISFYEKMQSDKGSIPDRFSAQQFSDYHSELNMSSLELGDSALYFCASSRQGGGYNEQFFGPGTRLTVL.

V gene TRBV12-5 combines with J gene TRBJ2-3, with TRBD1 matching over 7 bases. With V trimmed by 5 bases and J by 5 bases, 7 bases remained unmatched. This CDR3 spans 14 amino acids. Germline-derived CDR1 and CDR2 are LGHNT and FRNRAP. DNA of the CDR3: TGTGCTAGTGGTAAAACAGGGGCGGTAGATACGCAGTATTTT. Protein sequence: CASGKTGAVDTQYF.

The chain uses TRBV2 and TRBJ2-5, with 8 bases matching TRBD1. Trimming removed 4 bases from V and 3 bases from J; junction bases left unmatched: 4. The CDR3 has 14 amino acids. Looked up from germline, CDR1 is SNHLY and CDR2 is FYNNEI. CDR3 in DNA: TGTGCCAGCAGTGGGATGACAGGGGAAGAGACCCAGTACTTC. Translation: CASSGMTGEETQYF.

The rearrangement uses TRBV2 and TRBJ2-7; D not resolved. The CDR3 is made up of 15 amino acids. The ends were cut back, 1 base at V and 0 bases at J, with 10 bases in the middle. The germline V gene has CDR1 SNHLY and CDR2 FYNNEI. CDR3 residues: CASSEDSLSSYEQYF. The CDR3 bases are TGTGCCAGCAGTGAAGACTCCCTAAGCTCCTACGAGCAGTACTTC.

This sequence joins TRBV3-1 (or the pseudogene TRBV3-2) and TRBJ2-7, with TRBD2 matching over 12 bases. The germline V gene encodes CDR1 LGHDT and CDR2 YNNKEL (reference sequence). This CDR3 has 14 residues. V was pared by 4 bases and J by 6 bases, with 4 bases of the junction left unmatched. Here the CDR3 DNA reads TGTGCCAGCAGCCCTAGCGGGAGGGCAGCCGAGCAGTACTTC. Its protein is CASSPSGRAAEQYF.

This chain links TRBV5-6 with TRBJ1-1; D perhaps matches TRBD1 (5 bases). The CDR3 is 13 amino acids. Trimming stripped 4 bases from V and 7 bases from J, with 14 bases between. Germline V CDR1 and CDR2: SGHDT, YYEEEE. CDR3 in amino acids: CASSLGQWSEAFF. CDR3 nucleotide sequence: TGTGCCAGCAGCCTGGGGCAATGGAGTGAAGCTTTCTTT. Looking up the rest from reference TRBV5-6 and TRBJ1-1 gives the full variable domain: DAGVTQSPTHLIKTRGQQVTLRCSPKSGHDTVSWYQQALGQGPQFIFQYYEEEERQRGNFPDRFSGHQFPNYSSELNVNALLLGDSALYLCASSLGQWSEAFFGQGTRLTVV.